This T cell receptor (beta chain) is from a study of spatial heterogeneity in lung cancer. Background on the study: Within raw reads, each unique TCR and UMI combination appeared on average more than ten times. Study-level points and caveats: Ubiquitous expanded tumor TCRs appeared in blood more at resection than follow-up.

V was clipped by 4 bases and J by 4 bases; unmatched bases: 4. This CDR3 has 15 residues. Germline loops: CDR1 SGDLS, CDR2 YYNGEE. A unique molecular identifier was attached to every TCR cDNA molecule. TCRdb analysed the 5' RACE reads with MiXCR anew, one entry per CDR3 protein. The table shows around 92,000 distinct CDR3 sequences, with more than 10% occurring only once. Time point in this sample: sample taken at primary tumor resection. Unsorted samples of tumor, nontumor lung or frozen PBMC had their whole RNA sequenced. Around 68 TRACERx patients with early, untreated non-small cell lung cancer donated samples. This clonotype was observed many times. Its antigen is not known.

This material consisted of PBMCs, taken at surgery. V and J are TRBV9 and TRBJ2-1; 11 bases map to TRBD2. The clonotype was recovered from a male donor with early-stage non-small cell lung cancer. CDR3 nucleotide sequence: TGTGCCAGCAGCCCCGGGACTAGCGGATACAATGAGCAGTTCTTC. Translation: CASSPGTSGYNEQFF.